These 16 T cell receptor beta chains were sequenced from one sample in a study of STAT5B mutations in CD4+ large granular lymphocyte leukemia. Using immunoSEQ multiplex PCR, the repertoire was profiled, and TCRdb retains in-frame clones only, with some absent. The profile shows under 40,000 clones, around 85% of them singletons. Sequencing was carried out using CD4+ T cells from blood buffy coats. These TCRs come from a human donor in good health.

The V call is TRBV6-6, the J call TRBJ1-2; TRBD1 agrees at 10 bases. V was clipped by 5 bases and J by 2 bases; unmatched bases: 2. The CDR3 length is 14 residues. Germline CDR1 is MNHNY and CDR2 is SVGAGI (reference sequence). The chain's CDR3 is CASSEGQGNYGYTF. In DNA form, the CDR3 reads TGTGCCAGCAGTGAGGGACAGGGGAACTATGGCTACACCTTC.

The CDR3 loop reads CASSYGRDQPQHF. The DNA of the CDR3 is TGTGCCAGCAGTTACGGGAGGGATCAGCCCCAGCATTTT. The V call is TRBV6-6, the J call TRBJ1-5; D unclear. The CDR3 length is 13 residues. Trimming left V 2 bases short and J 5 bases short, with 7 bases between. Germline loops: CDR1 MNHNY, CDR2 SVGAGI (reference sequence).

The count of this clone is one. The chain links TRBV21-1 to TRBJ1-4. TRBV21-1 is flagged as a pseudogene. This CDR3 is 15 amino acids long. The DNA of the CDR3 is TGTGCCAGCAGCACCCGACAGGGAGGGGCTGAAAAACTGTTTTTT. Its protein is CASSTRQGGAEKLFF.

This clone has only one observation. This chain links TRBV12-5 with TRBJ2-3, with D unclear. The V end was cut by 0 bases, the J end by 6 bases, with 10 bases between. The CDR3 is made up of 14 amino acids. Per germline, CDR1 LGHNT and CDR2 FRNRAP. DNA for the CDR3: TGTGCTAGTGGTTTGGTACCAGGACCGGATACGCAGTATTTT. It translates to CASGLVPGPDTQYF.

The chain combines TRBV5-1 with TRBJ2-1, with 9 bases fitting TRBD2. The CDR3 spans 16 residues. Losses at the gene ends were 2 bases for V and 4 bases for J; bases not matched to a gene: 7. Germline loops: CDR1 SGHRS, CDR2 YFSETQ. CDR3 in amino acids: CASSFGLTSGYNEQFF. The CDR3 nucleotides are TGCGCCAGCAGCTTCGGTCTGACTAGCGGTTACAATGAGCAGTTCTTC.

This chain links TRBV5-1 with TRBJ1-6, with unresolved D. CDR1 is SGHRS, CDR2 YFSETQ, per germline. Trimming removed 2 bases at V and 1 base at J, with 7 bases between. This CDR3 comprises 15 residues. The CDR3 loop is CASSFRSSYNSPLHF. The CDR3 DNA reads as TGCGCCAGCAGCTTCCGAAGTTCCTATAATTCACCCCTCCACTTT.

The chain carries TRBV5-4 and TRBJ2-3; 8 bases match TRBD2. Looked up from germline, CDR1 is SGHNT and CDR2 is YYREEE (reference sequence). Unmatched junction bases numbered 13, after V lost 0 bases and J lost 4 bases. The CDR3 is 18 amino acids. The CDR3 spells CASSLALRLSGESDTQYF. The CDR3 DNA follows: TGTGCCAGCAGCTTGGCCCTCCGCCTTAGCGGGGAGTCAGATACGCAGTATTTT.

V gene TRBV6-5 combines with J gene TRBJ1-2; D is unresolved. V lost 8 bases and J 2 bases, leaving 12 bases between the germline ends. The CDR3 has 13 residues. Germline CDR1 is MNHEY and CDR2 is SVGAGI. CDR3 DNA: TGTGCCAGCGGAGCGACGGGGAACTATGGCTACACCTTC. This encodes CASGATGNYGYTF.

V gene TRBV11-2 combines with J gene TRBJ2-5; D not resolved. The CDR3 loop spans 15 amino acids. V shed 5 bases and J shed 8 bases, with 21 bases lying between them. Germline loops: CDR1 SGHAT, CDR2 FQNNGV. CDR3 nucleotides: TGTGCCAGCAGCCACGTCAGGACGAACAAGAGAACCCAGTACTTC. Translation: CASSHVRTNKRTQYF.

This clone was recorded only once. Here the CDR3 reads CATSRDLTKNIQYF. The CDR3 DNA follows: TGTGCCACCAGCAGAGATCTTACTAAAAACATTCAGTACTTC. The gene calls are TRBV15 and TRBJ2-4; no clear D gene. The V gene lost 0 bases and the J gene lost 4 bases, with 7 bases spanning the gap. The CDR3 runs 14 residues. Germline CDR1 and CDR2: LNHNV and YYDKDF (reference sequence). The whole variable domain, filled in from reference TRBV15 and TRBJ2-4, reads DAMVIQNPRYQVTQFGKPVTLSCSQTLNHNVMYWYQQKSSQAPKLLFHYYDKDFNNEADTPDNFQSRRPNTSFCFLDIRSPGLGDTAMYLCATSRDLTKNIQYFGAGTRLSVL.

The rearrangement links TRBV5-4 to TRBJ2-7; D is perhaps TRBD1 (6 bases). The CDR3 has 13 amino acids. V was trimmed by 1 base and J by 6 bases, leaving 11 bases between them. CDR1 is SGHNT, CDR2 YYREEE, per germline (reference sequence). CDR3 DNA sequence: TGTGCCAGCAGCTTGATCAGGGGAGCCGAGCAGTACTTC. Translation: CASSLIRGAEQYF.

The chain recombines TRBV7-8 with TRBJ1-1, with D perhaps TRBD1 (6 bases). CDR1 is SGHVS and CDR2 is FQNEAQ in the germline V gene. The CDR3 sequence is 13 residues long. Trimming removed 1 base from V and 5 bases from J, with 8 bases in between. The CDR3 nucleotides read TGTGCCAGCAGCTTAGACACAGGGACTGAAGCTTTCTTT. It specifies CASSLDTGTEAFF.

The chain employs TRBV13 and TRBJ1-1; 10 bases are shared with TRBD1. Germline V lookup: CDR1 PRHDT, CDR2 FYEKMQ (reference sequence). This CDR3 is 15 amino acids long. The V segment lost 4 bases and the J segment 1 base; nucleotides outside the gene matches: 3. CDR3 sequence: CASSSRDRGNTEAFF. In nucleotides, the CDR3 is TGTGCCAGCAGCTCCCGGGACAGGGGGAACACTGAAGCTTTCTTT. The entire variable domain, with the rest obtained from reference TRBV13 and TRBJ1-1, is as follows: AAGVIQSPRHLIKEKRETATLKCYPIPRHDTVYWYQQGPGQDPQFLISFYEKMQSDKGSIPDRFSAQQFSDYHSELNMSSLELGDSALYFCASSSRDRGNTEAFFGQGTRLTVV.

This chain uses TRBV9 with TRBJ2-2; 10 bases are shared with TRBD2. This CDR3 comprises 18 residues. The V gene's germline CDR1 is SGDLS and CDR2 YYNGEE. The junction had 7 bases not matched to a gene; V was cut back by 2 bases and J by 0 bases. The CDR3 coding sequence is TGTGCCAGCAGCGTCTTAGCGGGGGGCCAAACGAACACCGGGGAGCTGTTTTTT. Protein: CASSVLAGGQTNTGELFF.

The genes are TRBV5-4 and TRBJ2-3; D possibly corresponds to TRBD2 (6 bases). CDR1 and CDR2 (germline): SGHNT, YYREEE (reference sequence). Trimming took 3 bases from V and 4 from J, leaving 15 bases between them. This CDR3 region has 15 residues. CDR3 in DNA: TGTGCCAGCAGCTGGGACGCGGGGACCGCAGATACGCAGTATTTT. It encodes CASSWDAGTADTQYF.

The genes are TRBV27 and TRBJ2-4; 8 nucleotides agree with TRBD1. The CDR3 has 16 amino acids. Germline CDR1 is MNHEY and CDR2 is SMNVEV (reference sequence). The junction had 7 bases not matched to a gene; V was cut back by 5 bases and J by 1 base. CDR3 residues: CASSPGQGVAKNIQYF. CDR3 in DNA: TGTGCCAGCAGTCCCGGACAGGGAGTCGCCAAAAACATTCAGTACTTC.